This TCR beta chain was sequenced during a study of blood T cell repertoires in COVID-19. Background on the study: T cells, B-cell-depleted T cells, or PBMCs provided the cDNA or gDNA that served as material.

Only one count was recorded for this clone. J gave up 5 bases and V 3 bases, and 7 bases lay outside the gene matches. The length of the CDR3 is 16 residues. Germline V gives CDR1 LNHDA, CDR2 SQIVND (reference sequence). Sequencing used immunoSEQ multiplex PCR; TCRdb keeps in-frame clones, though not all of them. The sample lists about 260,000 clones, about 87% seen once, with 8.6% in the top ten. Sequencing used peripheral blood. This chain uses TRBV19 with TRBJ2-5, with TRBD2 matching over 12 bases. This receptor was obtained from a human donor in a cohort sampled during active COVID-19. This CDR3 is CASSILGLAGKETQYF. CDR3 in DNA: TGTGCCAGTAGTATCCTCGGACTAGCGGGAAAGGAGACCCAGTACTTC.